These T cell receptor beta chains were read from a single sample in a study of T cells after yellow fever vaccination. TCRdb ran MiXCR on the 5' RACE reads and lists one entry per CDR3 protein. Of a few hundred thousand distinct CDR3 sequences listed, about 19% are singletons. The material was PBMCs, obtained 15 days after the yellow fever booster vaccination. The source of these receptors is a man aged 30-40 years who received the YFV17D yellow fever vaccine. Each CDR3 is given with its conserved first and last residue. The D gene is left open where the match is weak. Expanded clones are given a class, and other clones once, few, many or no size at all.

DNA,CDR3,D,J,length,V,size
TGCAGTGCTCCAAACGTCGCGAACACCGGGGAGCTGTTTTTT,CSAPNVANTGELFF,NA,TRBJ2-2,14,TRBV20-1,few
TGTGCCAGCAGCGCCAGCCCACACTCCTACAATGAGCAGTTCTTC,CASSASPHSYNEQFF,NA,TRBJ2-1,15,TRBV11-2,NA
TGTGCCAGCGAGACTAGCGGGAGGCTTTCCGACAATGAGCAGTTCTTC,CASETSGRLSDNEQFF,TRBD2,TRBJ2-1,16,TRBV7-9,NA
TGTGCCAGCAGCTCTACCGGGACTAGCATCACGAAGACCCAGTACTTC,CASSSTGTSITKTQYF,TRBD2,TRBJ2-5,16,TRBV7-8,few
TGTGCCAGCAGCTTAGCCCCCCAGCTCGAAGCTTTCTTT,CASSLAPQLEAFF,NA,TRBJ1-1,13,TRBV7-2,many
TGTGCCAGCAGATCCTCCGGGGACACCTTCACCGGGGAGCTGTTTTTT,CASRSSGDTFTGELFF,NA,TRBJ2-2,16,TRBV12-3/TRBV12-4,NA
TGCAGCCTACTAGCGCCCTCCTACAATGAGCAGTTCTTC,CSLLAPSYNEQFF,TRBD2,TRBJ2-1,13,TRBV20-1,NA
TGCAGTGCTAGAGTTGGGGGATACACCGGGGAGCTGTTTTTT,CSARVGGYTGELFF,NA,TRBJ2-2,14,TRBV20-1,few
TGTGCCAGCAGCGCCTCTAAAAATGAGCAGTTCTTC,CASSASKNEQFF,NA,TRBJ2-1,12,TRBV7-9,medium-sized
TGCAGCGTTGTAGGGGGACAGGGCTACCCCCTGGGGGAGCTGTTTTTT,CSVVGGQGYPLGELFF,TRBD1,TRBJ2-2,16,TRBV29-1,few
TGTGCCACCAGTGATACCTCACAGGCGTTCTCCTACAATGAGCAGTTCTTC,CATSDTSQAFSYNEQFF,NA,TRBJ2-1,17,TRBV24-1,NA
TGTGCCAGCAGCGTAGGAGCGGGGTTGTCGCGGGAGGGCCCTTACTTC,CASSVGAGLSREGPYF,TRBD2,TRBJ2-7,16,TRBV9,few
TGTGCCTCCAGTAAGGGGAACACCGGGGAGCTGTTTTTT,CASSKGNTGELFF,NA,TRBJ2-2,13,TRBV15,NA
TGCAGCGTGGGAAGGCGGCTAGCGGGAGGGCCCCGCGATCCTGAGCAGTTCTTC,CSVGRRLAGGPRDPEQFF,TRBD2,TRBJ2-1,18,TRBV29-1,NA
TGTGCCAGCACAGGGGTAGGAACTGAAGCTTTCTTT,CASTGVGTEAFF,NA,TRBJ1-1,12,TRBV2,NA
TGTGCCAGCAGCGCCATAGCGGGAGGCCCGTGGGAGACCCAGTACTTC,CASSAIAGGPWETQYF,TRBD2,TRBJ2-5,16,TRBV9,few
TGTGCCAGCAGCATTGGGGACCTTCGGTATTTT,CASSIGDLRYF,NA,TRBJ1-3,11,TRBV12-3/TRBV12-4,few
TGCAGTGCTAAGAGAGCCGGTCCCGGGGAGCTGTTTTTT,CSAKRAGPGELFF,NA,TRBJ2-2,13,TRBV20-1,few
TGCAGTGCTAGAGATCAGGGGGGGACCCAGTACTTC,CSARDQGGTQYF,NA,TRBJ2-5,12,TRBV20-1,NA
TGCAGTGCTAGAGCCCGTATTTCTACAGGGGATACGCAGTATTTT,CSARARISTGDTQYF,NA,TRBJ2-3,15,TRBV20-1,few
TGCAGCGTTGTTAGTGACACCGGGGAGCTGTTTTTT,CSVVSDTGELFF,NA,TRBJ2-2,12,TRBV29-1,few
TGCAGTGCTAGAAATGCCGGGACTAGCGTTAACAATGAGCAGTTCTTC,CSARNAGTSVNNEQFF,TRBD2,TRBJ2-1,16,TRBV20-1,NA
TGTGCCGGATGCGGGTCCGGGGCCCCCTACGAGCAGTACTTC,CAGCGSGAPYEQYF,NA,TRBJ2-7,14,TRBV27,few
TGTGCCAGCAGCCTCCCGGGAGCGGGTCGAGCCTACGAGCAGTACTTC,CASSLPGAGRAYEQYF,NA,TRBJ2-7,16,TRBV7-8,NA
TGTGCCAGCAGCGGTCCCGGAGAGCAGTACTTC,CASSGPGEQYF,NA,TRBJ2-7,11,TRBV13,few
TGTGCCAGCCGGGACGGATCTGGAAACACCATATATTTT,CASRDGSGNTIYF,NA,TRBJ1-3,13,TRBV10-3,few
TGTGCCAGCACCCAGGGTTATGATACGCAGTATTTT,CASTQGYDTQYF,NA,TRBJ2-3,12,TRBV27,few
TGCAGTGCTAGAGATACTTCTCTTGGGGAGACGATGAGTACGCAGTATTTT,CSARDTSLGETMSTQYF,NA,TRBJ2-3,17,TRBV20-1,NA
TGTGCCAGCAGTACCCCGAGGTCGGGGTACTACAATGAGCAGTTCTTC,CASSTPRSGYYNEQFF,NA,TRBJ2-1,16,TRBV6-1,few
TGTGCCAGCAGTTCACGCGCGGAGGTTTTAGTGGAGCAGTACTTC,CASSSRAEVLVEQYF,NA,TRBJ2-7,15,TRBV28,many
TGTGCCAGCAGCCCGGGACTAGCGGCATACGAGCAGTACTTC,CASSPGLAAYEQYF,TRBD2,TRBJ2-7,14,TRBV7-2,many
TGTGCCAGCAGCGCCCACAGGGCTGGGGAGACCCAGTACTTC,CASSAHRAGETQYF,NA,TRBJ2-5,14,TRBV7-2,NA
TGTGCCAGCAAACAGGGAAACACCGGGGAGCTGTTTTTT,CASKQGNTGELFF,NA,TRBJ2-2,13,TRBV7-3,NA
TGTGCCAGCAGCGTAACCCCCAGGGTGTCGGATCAAGAGACCCAGTACTTC,CASSVTPRVSDQETQYF,NA,TRBJ2-5,17,TRBV9,NA
TGTGCCAGCAGCTTGGAGGCCTACACCGCCACAGATACGCAGTATTTT,CASSLEAYTATDTQYF,NA,TRBJ2-3,16,TRBV5-6,NA
TGTGCCACCAGTTTTCGAAACGCGGGGCCGGCCTACAATGAGCAGTTCTTC,CATSFRNAGPAYNEQFF,NA,TRBJ2-1,17,TRBV24-1,NA
TGTGCCAGCAGCCCCACTAGCGGGAGATCCGGGGAGCTGTTTTTT,CASSPTSGRSGELFF,TRBD2,TRBJ2-2,15,TRBV7-3,few
TGCGCCAGCAGCCAAGATTGGCGAGGGACCCAGTACTTC,CASSQDWRGTQYF,NA,TRBJ2-5,13,TRBV4-3,few
TGTGCCAGCACCTTCTGGACCGGGACAGAAAACCAAGAGACCCAGTACTTC,CASTFWTGTENQETQYF,TRBD1,TRBJ2-5,17,TRBV14,few
TGTGCCAGCAGGATTATTGGTGCCATAGAGACCCAGTACTTC,CASRIIGAIETQYF,NA,TRBJ2-5,14,TRBV7-2,few
TGTGCCATCAGTGCCCGGGCAGGGGGCCTTAGCACAGATACGCAGTATTTT,CAISARAGGLSTDTQYF,TRBD1,TRBJ2-3,17,TRBV10-3,NA
TGTGCCAGCAGCTTAGTAGCCCCGCCCTACGAGCAGTACTTC,CASSLVAPPYEQYF,NA,TRBJ2-7,14,TRBV7-9,NA
TGTGCCAGCAGCTTAGTAGGACTAGCTCCCACCGGGGAGCTGTTTTTT,CASSLVGLAPTGELFF,TRBD2,TRBJ2-2,16,TRBV7-2,NA
TGCGCCAGCTCCGTATCGCTGAGAGCGGGAGGCTTTAACACAGATACGCAGTATTTT,CASSVSLRAGGFNTDTQYF,TRBD2,TRBJ2-3,19,TRBV10-2,NA
TGTGCCATCAGAGCCCGGGGGGTCGGGGAGCTGTTTTTT,CAIRARGVGELFF,TRBD2,TRBJ2-2,13,TRBV10-3,few
TGTGCCAGCAGCGACTGGGATGAGCAGTTCTTC,CASSDWDEQFF,NA,TRBJ2-1,11,TRBV3-1,NA
TGCAGTGCCGACGGACTAGCGGGAGGGCCAAGGGAGACCCAGTACTTC,CSADGLAGGPRETQYF,TRBD2,TRBJ2-5,16,TRBV20-1,NA
TGTGCCAGCAGCTTTAGTAGCGGGAGGGCCTTGGTGATGAGCGAGCAGTACTTC,CASSFSSGRALVMSEQYF,TRBD2,TRBJ2-7,18,TRBV7-8,NA
TGTGCCAGCAGCGTAGGACAGGGATTCTCCTACGAGCAGTACTTC,CASSVGQGFSYEQYF,TRBD1,TRBJ2-7,15,TRBV9,NA
TGTGCCAGCTCACCACTCTTGACGGCCTACAATGAGCAGTTCTTC,CASSPLLTAYNEQFF,NA,TRBJ2-1,15,TRBV18,few
TGTGCCAGCAGCTTAATGAGCGGGAGGGTCGGGGATGAGCAGTTCTTC,CASSLMSGRVGDEQFF,TRBD2,TRBJ2-1,16,TRBV7-3,once
TGTGCCAGCAGCTTTCTGGTGGCGGGCTCGAATGAGCAGTTCTTC,CASSFLVAGSNEQFF,NA,TRBJ2-1,15,TRBV5-5,NA
TGTGCCAGCAGTCCTAGGACAGGGGCCAGCTCCTACAATGAGCAGTTCTTC,CASSPRTGASSYNEQFF,TRBD1,TRBJ2-1,17,TRBV7-3,NA
TGTGCCAGCACCCTCTTGGGTAGCTACGAGCAGTACTTC,CASTLLGSYEQYF,NA,TRBJ2-7,13,TRBV7-2,few
TGCGCCAGCAGTGGGGACAGGGGGCGTCAGCCCCAGCATTTT,CASSGDRGRQPQHF,TRBD1,TRBJ1-5,14,TRBV10-2,few
TGTGCCAGCAGCCCGCAAGTCTCAGATACGCAGTATTTT,CASSPQVSDTQYF,NA,TRBJ2-3,13,TRBV9,few
TGTGCCAGCAGCTCGTATCGGGACGACTCTTCATTCTACAATGAGCAGTTCTTC,CASSSYRDDSSFYNEQFF,NA,TRBJ2-1,18,TRBV5-4,few
TGTGCCAGCAGTTTTACCTATCCCCCCCTCGAGCAGTACTTC,CASSFTYPPLEQYF,NA,TRBJ2-7,14,TRBV27,NA
TGTGCCAGCAGTTTGTGGACTAGCGGGAGGGCCAGTGATACGCAGTATTTT,CASSLWTSGRASDTQYF,TRBD2,TRBJ2-3,17,TRBV6-2/TRBV6-3,NA